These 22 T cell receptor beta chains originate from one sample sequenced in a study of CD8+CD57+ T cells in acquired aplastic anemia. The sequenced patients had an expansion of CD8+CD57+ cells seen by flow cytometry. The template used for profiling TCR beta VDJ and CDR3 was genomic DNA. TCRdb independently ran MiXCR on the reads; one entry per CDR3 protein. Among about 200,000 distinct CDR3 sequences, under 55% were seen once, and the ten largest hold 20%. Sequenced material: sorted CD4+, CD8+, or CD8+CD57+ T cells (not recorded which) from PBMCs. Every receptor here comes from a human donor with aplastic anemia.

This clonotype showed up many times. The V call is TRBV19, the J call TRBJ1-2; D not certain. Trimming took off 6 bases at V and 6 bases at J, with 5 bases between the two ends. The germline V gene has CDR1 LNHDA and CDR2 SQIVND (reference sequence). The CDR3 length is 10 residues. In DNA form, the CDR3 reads TGTGCCAGTAGGACGGATGGCTACACCTTC. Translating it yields CASRTDGYTF.

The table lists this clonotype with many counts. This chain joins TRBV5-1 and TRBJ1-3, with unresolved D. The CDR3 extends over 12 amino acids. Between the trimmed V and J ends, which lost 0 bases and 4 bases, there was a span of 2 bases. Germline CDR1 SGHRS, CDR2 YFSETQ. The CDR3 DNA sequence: TGCGCCAGCAGCTTGGACGGAAACACCATATATTTT. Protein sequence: CASSLDGNTIYF. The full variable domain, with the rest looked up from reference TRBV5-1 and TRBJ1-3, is KAGVTQTPRYLIKTRGQQVTLSCSPISGHRSVSWYQQTPGQGLQFLFEYFSETQRNKGNFPGRFSGRQFSNSRSEMNVSTLELGDSALYLCASSLDGNTIYFGEGSWLTVV.

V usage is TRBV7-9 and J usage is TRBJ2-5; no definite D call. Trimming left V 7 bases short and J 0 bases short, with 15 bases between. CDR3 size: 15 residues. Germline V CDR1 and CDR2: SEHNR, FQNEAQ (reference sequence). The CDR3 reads CASIQDGLYQETQYF. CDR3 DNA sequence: TGTGCCAGCATCCAAGACGGGCTCTACCAAGAGACCCAGTACTTC.

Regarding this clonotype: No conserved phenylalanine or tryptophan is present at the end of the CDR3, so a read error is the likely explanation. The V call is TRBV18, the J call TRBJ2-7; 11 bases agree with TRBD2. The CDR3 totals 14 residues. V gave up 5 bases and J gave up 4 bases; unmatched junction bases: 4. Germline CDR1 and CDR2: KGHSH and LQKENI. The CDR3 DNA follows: TGTGCCAGCTCATCGACTAGCGGGGTGTACGAGCAGTACTCC. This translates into CASSSTSGVYEQYS.

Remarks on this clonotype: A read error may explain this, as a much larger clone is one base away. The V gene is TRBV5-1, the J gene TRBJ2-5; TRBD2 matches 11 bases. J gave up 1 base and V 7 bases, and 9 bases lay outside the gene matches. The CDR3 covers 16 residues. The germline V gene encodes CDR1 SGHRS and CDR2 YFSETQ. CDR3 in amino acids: CASGGLAEGPQETQYF. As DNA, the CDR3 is TGCGCCAGCGGGGGACTAGCGGAGGGGCCCCAAGAGACCCAGTACTTC.

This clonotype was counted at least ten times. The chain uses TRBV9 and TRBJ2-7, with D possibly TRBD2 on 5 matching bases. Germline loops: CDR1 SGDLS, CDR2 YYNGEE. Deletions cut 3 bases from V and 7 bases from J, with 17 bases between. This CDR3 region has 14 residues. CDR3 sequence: CASSASASLWEQYF. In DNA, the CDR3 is TGTGCCAGCAGCGCCTCAGCTAGCCTCTGGGAGCAGTACTTC.

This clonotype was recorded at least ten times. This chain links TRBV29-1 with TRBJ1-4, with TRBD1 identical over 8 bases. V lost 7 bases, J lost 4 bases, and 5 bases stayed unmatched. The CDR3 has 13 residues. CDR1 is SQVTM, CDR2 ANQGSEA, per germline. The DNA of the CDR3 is TGCAGCGGGGGGACAGGCGGTAATGAAAAACTGTTTTTT. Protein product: CSGGTGGNEKLFF.

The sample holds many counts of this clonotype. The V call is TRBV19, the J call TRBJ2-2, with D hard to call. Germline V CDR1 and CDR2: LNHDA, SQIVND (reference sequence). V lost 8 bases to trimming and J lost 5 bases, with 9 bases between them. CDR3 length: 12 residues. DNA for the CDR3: TGTGCCAGTCCTACGTGGACCGGGGAGCTGTTTTTT. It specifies CASPTWTGELFF.

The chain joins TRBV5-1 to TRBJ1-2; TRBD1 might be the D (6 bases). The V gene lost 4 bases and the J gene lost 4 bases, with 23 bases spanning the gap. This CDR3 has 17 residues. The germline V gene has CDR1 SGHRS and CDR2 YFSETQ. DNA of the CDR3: TGCGCCAGCAGCCCGAGTATAGGGGGGAGAGGGGGCTATGGCTACACCTTC. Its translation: CASSPSIGGRGGYGYTF.

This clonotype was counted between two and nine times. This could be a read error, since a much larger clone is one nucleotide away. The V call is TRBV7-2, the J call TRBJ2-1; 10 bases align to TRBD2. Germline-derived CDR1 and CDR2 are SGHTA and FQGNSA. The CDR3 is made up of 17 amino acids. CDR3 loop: CASSLAVAGGKYNGQFF. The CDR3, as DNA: TGTGCCAGCAGCTTAGCTGTAGCGGGGGGCAAATACAATGGGCAGTTCTTC. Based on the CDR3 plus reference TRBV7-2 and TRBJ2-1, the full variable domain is GAGVSQSPSNKVTEKGKDVELRCDPISGHTALYWYRQSLGQGLEFLIYFQGNSAPDKSGLPSDRFSAERTGGSVSTLTIQRTQQEDSAVYLCASSLAVAGGKYNGQFFGPGTRLTVL.

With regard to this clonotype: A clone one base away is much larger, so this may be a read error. The CDR3 bases are TGTGCCAGCAGCGTAGACATGAACACTGAAGCTTTCTTT. Translation: CASSVDMNTEAFF. The genes are TRBV9 and TRBJ1-1; the D is unclear. The CDR3 runs to 13 residues. CDR1 and CDR2 (germline): SGDLS, YYNGEE. V was clipped by 0 bases and J by 0 bases, with 3 bases between them.

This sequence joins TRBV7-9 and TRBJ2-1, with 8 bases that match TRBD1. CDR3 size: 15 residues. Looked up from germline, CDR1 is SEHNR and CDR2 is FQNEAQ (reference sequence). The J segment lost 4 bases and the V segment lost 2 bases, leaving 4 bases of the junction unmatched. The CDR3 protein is CASSLRDRQYNEQFF. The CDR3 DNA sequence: TGTGCCAGCAGCTTACGGGACAGGCAGTACAATGAGCAGTTCTTC.

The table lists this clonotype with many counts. The CDR3 DNA follows: TGTGCCAGTAGTATTGAGGGGCGGGGGAGAAATTCACCCCTCCACTTT. It encodes CASSIEGRGRNSPLHF. This chain uses TRBV19 with TRBJ1-6; a possible D gene is TRBD1 (5 bases). Trimming removed 3 bases from V and 7 bases from J, with 16 bases in between. Germline values: CDR1 LNHDA, CDR2 SQIVND (reference sequence). This CDR3 is built from 16 residues.

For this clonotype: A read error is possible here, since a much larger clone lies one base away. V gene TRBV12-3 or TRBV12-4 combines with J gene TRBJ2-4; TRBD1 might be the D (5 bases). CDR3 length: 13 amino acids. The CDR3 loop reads CASRTDTNVIRYF. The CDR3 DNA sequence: TGTGCCAGCAGGACAGACACTAACGTCATTCGGTACTTC.

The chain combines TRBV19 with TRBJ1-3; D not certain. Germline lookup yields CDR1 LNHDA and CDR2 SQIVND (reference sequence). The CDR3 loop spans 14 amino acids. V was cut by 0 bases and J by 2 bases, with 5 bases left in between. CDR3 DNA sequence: TGTGCCAGTAGTATAGACAAAGCTGGAAACACCATATATTTT. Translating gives CASSIDKAGNTIYF.

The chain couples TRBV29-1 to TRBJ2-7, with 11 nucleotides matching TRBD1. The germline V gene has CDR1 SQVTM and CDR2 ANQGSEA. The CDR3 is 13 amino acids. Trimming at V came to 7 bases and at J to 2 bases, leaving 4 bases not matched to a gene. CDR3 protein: CSARTGGAYEQYF. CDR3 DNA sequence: TGCAGCGCAAGGACAGGGGGCGCCTACGAGCAGTACTTC.

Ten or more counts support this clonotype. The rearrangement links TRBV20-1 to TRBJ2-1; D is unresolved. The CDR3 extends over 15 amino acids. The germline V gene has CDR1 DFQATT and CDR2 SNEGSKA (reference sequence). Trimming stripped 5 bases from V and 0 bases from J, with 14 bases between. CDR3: CSASPTDPSYNEQFF. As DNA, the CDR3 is TGCAGTGCTTCTCCTACCGATCCCTCCTACAATGAGCAGTTCTTC.

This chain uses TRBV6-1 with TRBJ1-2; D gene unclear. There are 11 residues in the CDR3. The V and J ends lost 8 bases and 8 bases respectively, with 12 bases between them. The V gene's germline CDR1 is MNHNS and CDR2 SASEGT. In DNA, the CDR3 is TGTGCCAGCCTTCAGGCGTGGGGCTACACCTTC. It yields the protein CASLQAWGYTF.

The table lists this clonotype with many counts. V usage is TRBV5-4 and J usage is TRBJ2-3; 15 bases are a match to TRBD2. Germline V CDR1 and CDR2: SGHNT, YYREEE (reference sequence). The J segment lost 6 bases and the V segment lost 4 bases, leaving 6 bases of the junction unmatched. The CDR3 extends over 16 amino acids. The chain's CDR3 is CASSRGTSGGSDTQYF. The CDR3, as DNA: TGTGCCAGCAGCAGAGGGACTAGCGGGGGGAGCGATACGCAGTATTTT.

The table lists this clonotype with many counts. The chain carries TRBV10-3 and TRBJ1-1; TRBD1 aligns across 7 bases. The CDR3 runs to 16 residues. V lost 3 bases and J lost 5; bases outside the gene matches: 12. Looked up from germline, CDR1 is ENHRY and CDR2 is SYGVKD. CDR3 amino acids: CAISDDPGPRGTEAFF. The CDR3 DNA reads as TGTGCCATCAGTGACGATCCAGGGCCCAGGGGGACTGAAGCTTTCTTT.

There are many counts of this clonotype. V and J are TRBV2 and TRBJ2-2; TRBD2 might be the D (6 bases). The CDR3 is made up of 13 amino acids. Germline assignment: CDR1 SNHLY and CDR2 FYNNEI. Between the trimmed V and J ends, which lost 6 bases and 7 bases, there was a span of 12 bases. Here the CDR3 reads CASRWDSGGELFF. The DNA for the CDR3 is TGTGCCAGCAGGTGGGACTCTGGCGGGGAGCTGTTTTTT.

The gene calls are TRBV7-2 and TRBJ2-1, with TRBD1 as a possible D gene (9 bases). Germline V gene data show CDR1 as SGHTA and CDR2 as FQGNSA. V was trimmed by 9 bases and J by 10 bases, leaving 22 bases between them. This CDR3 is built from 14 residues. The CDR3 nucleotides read TGTGCCAGTAATACGGGACAGGGACTAGAGGAGCAGTTCTTC. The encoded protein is CASNTGQGLEEQFF.